One sample yielded the 24 T cell receptor beta chains listed below, sequenced in a study of regulatory T cells in long-lasting Graves disease. Time point described: persistent/refractory GD, antithyroid drugs over 5 years with positive TRAb. Isolated PBMC RNA provided the starting material for the TCR library. Construction of TCR beta libraries relied on iRepertoire HTBI primers and on Arm-PCR targeting CDR3 regions. Each CDR3 protein is one row after TCRdb ran MiXCR on the multiplex PCR reads. The data hold 650,000 to 850,000 distinct CDR3 sequences, with 25% to 35% observed a single time. Sample: peripheral blood mononuclear cells (PBMCs), taken when the disease was refractory, from a patient treated with antithyroid drugs. The receptors come from a female donor with Graves disease.

This clonotype was detected only once. This chain uses TRBV6-5 with TRBJ2-4, with D maybe TRBD1 (5 bases). V was clipped by 2 bases and J by 8 bases, with 10 bases between them. Per the germline V gene, CDR1 is MNHEY and CDR2 is SVGAGI. The CDR3 runs 13 residues. Here the CDR3 DNA reads TGTGCCAGCAGTTACAGTGGCAGGGACATTCAGTACTTC. It codes for CASSYSGRDIQYF.

This clonotype was seen at least ten times. The chain recombines TRBV2 with TRBJ1-4, with D perhaps matching TRBD1 (6 bases). V was trimmed by 1 base and J by 8 bases, leaving 14 bases between them. The CDR3 loop spans 15 amino acids. Germline assignment: CDR1 SNHLY and CDR2 FYNNEI. The CDR3 sequence is CASSEGGAGGEKLFF. DNA of the CDR3: TGTGCCAGCAGTGAAGGGGGAGCGGGGGGCGAAAAACTGTTTTTT.

This clonotype appeared a few times. CDR3 loop: CSALTPSGDWDTQYF. Written as DNA, the CDR3 is TGCAGTGCCCTTACCCCTAGCGGGGACTGGGATACGCAGTATTTT. The rearrangement joins TRBV20-1 to TRBJ2-3, with 9 bases aligning to TRBD2. The V gene end was trimmed by 6 bases and the J gene end by 6 bases; junction bases not matched to a gene: 13. CDR3 length: 15 amino acids. Germline V lookup: CDR1 DFQATT, CDR2 SNEGSKA (reference sequence).

The CDR3 nucleotides are TGTGCCAGCAGTGAGGATGTAACTAGCGGGAGATCGGAGGAGCAGTACTTC. Translating gives CASSEDVTSGRSEEQYF. The chain joins TRBV25-1 to TRBJ2-7, with 11 bases fitting TRBD2. Trimming removed 3 bases from V and 7 bases from J; junction bases left unmatched: 14. The CDR3 loop spans 17 amino acids. Germline V gene sequence: CDR1 MGHDK, CDR2 SYGVNS.

This clonotype was counted many times. V gene TRBV6-1 combines with J gene TRBJ1-2; D remains ambiguous. CDR1 and CDR2 from the germline V gene are MNHNS and SASEGT. This CDR3 contains 13 residues. Between the trimmed V and J ends, which lost 7 bases and 11 bases, there was a span of 20 bases. In DNA form, the CDR3 reads TGTGCCAGCAATCCCCCGGAATCCCGAGGGTACACCTTC. It yields the protein CASNPPESRGYTF.

The rearrangement joins TRBV6-2 or TRBV6-3 to TRBJ2-2, with 7 bases matching TRBD2. Germline V gene sequence: CDR1 MNHEY, CDR2 SVGEGT. V dropped 2 bases and J dropped 5; count of bases not matched to a gene: 11. The length of the CDR3 is 17 residues. The CDR3 DNA reads TGTGCCAGCAGTTACCTTTCGACTAGCAGGATAACCGGGGAGCTGTTTTTT. Translation gives CASSYLSTSRITGELFF.

This clonotype appeared a few times. The V call is TRBV25-1, the J call TRBJ2-7; D is possibly TRBD2 (6 bases). Germline-derived CDR1 and CDR2 are MGHDK and SYGVNS. V was pared by 1 base and J by 4 bases, with 14 bases between. The CDR3 covers 15 residues. The chain's CDR3 is CASSEWTAGLYEQYF. The DNA of the CDR3 is TGTGCCAGCAGTGAATGGACCGCGGGATTATACGAGCAGTACTTC.

This sequence joins TRBV7-7 and TRBJ2-5; no reliable D call. Looked up from germline, CDR1 is SSHAT and CDR2 is FNYEAQ (reference sequence). The CDR3 has 16 residues. Trimming removed 4 bases at V and 4 bases at J, with 19 bases between. The CDR3 region has the DNA TGTGCCAGCAGCTCCGTACCCGTAACCAACGGAGAGACCCAGTACTTC. This sequence encodes CASSSVPVTNGETQYF. Together with reference TRBV7-7 and TRBJ2-5, the CDR3 gives the full variable domain: GAGVSQSPRYKVTKRGQDVTLRCDPISSHATLYWYQQALGQGPEFLTYFNYEAQPDKSGLPSDRFSAERPEGSISTLTIQRTEQRDSAMYRCASSSVPVTNGETQYFGPGTRLLVL.

In its sample, this clonotype was seen many times. The rearrangement joins TRBV28 to TRBJ2-5; possibly TRBD1 for D (5 bases). Germline assignment: CDR1 MDHEN and CDR2 SYDVKM. The ends were cut back, 1 base at V and 2 bases at J, with 11 bases in the middle. This CDR3 contains 15 residues. The DNA of the CDR3 is TGTGCCAGCAGTTTATTAGGGGCAGATCAAGAGACCCAGTACTTC. As protein: CASSLLGADQETQYF.

V gene TRBV7-9 combines with J gene TRBJ1-1; D is unclear. V shed 1 base and J shed 4 bases, with 10 bases lying between them. The CDR3 runs to 14 residues. Germline assignment: CDR1 SEHNR and CDR2 FQNEAQ (reference sequence). The CDR3 coding sequence is TGTGCCAGCAGCTTAGTGGGTGCGGGCACTGAAGCTTTCTTT. It encodes CASSLVGAGTEAFF.

The V and J genes are TRBV3-1 and TRBJ2-2; 12 bases agree with TRBD2. The CDR3 extends over 15 amino acids. Germline CDR1 reads LGHDT; CDR2 reads YNNKEL (reference sequence). The junction had 0 bases not matched to a gene; V was cut back by 4 bases and J by 3 bases. CDR3 bases: TGTGCCAGCAGCCCTAGCGGGAGGGACACCGGGGAGCTGTTTTTT. Protein product: CASSPSGRDTGELFF.

A few counts support this clonotype. The chain links TRBV3-1 to TRBJ2-7; 9 bases agree with TRBD2. The CDR3 is 14 amino acids. Per germline, CDR1 LGHDT and CDR2 YNNKEL (reference sequence). The V gene end was trimmed by 2 bases and the J gene end by 5 bases; junction bases not matched to a gene: 4. The CDR3 spells CASSQRGRAHEQYF. The DNA for the CDR3 is TGTGCCAGCAGCCAACGCGGGAGGGCTCACGAGCAGTACTTC.

This clonotype was found a few times. This chain links TRBV6-1 with TRBJ1-3; D is ambiguous. This CDR3 has 14 residues. The V end was cut by 0 bases, the J end by 4 bases, with 7 bases between. CDR1 is MNHNS and CDR2 is SASEGT in the germline V gene. In nucleotides, the CDR3 is TGTGCCAGCAGTGAAGCGCTCTCGGGAAACACCATATATTTT. Residues: CASSEALSGNTIYF.

V usage is TRBV20-1 and J usage is TRBJ2-2, with 8 positions matching TRBD1. The germline V gene has CDR1 DFQATT and CDR2 SNEGSKA (reference sequence). The CDR3 spans 13 residues. Unmatched junction bases numbered 5, after V lost 5 bases and J lost 6 bases. The DNA for the CDR3 is TGCAGTGCTTCGGACAGGGAGGCCGGGGAGCTGTTTTTT. Its translation: CSASDREAGELFF.

The chain couples TRBV3-1 to TRBJ2-5; 15 bases are shared with TRBD2. CDR1 and CDR2 (germline): LGHDT, YNNKEL (reference sequence). This CDR3 contains 18 residues. V shed 1 base, J shed 1 base, and the junction held 4 bases outside the gene matches. The CDR3 sequence: CASSQAGLAGGSQETQYF. The CDR3 region has the DNA TGTGCCAGCAGCCAAGCGGGACTAGCGGGAGGTTCCCAAGAGACCCAGTACTTC.

CDR3 in amino acids: CASTLGQGQNSPLHF. DNA for the CDR3: TGTGCCAGTACCTTGGGACAGGGACAAAATTCACCCCTCCACTTT. This sequence joins TRBV19 and TRBJ1-6; 9 nucleotides agree with TRBD1. CDR3 length: 15 amino acids. Germline V gives CDR1 LNHDA, CDR2 SQIVND (reference sequence). Trimming at V came to 7 bases and at J to 7 bases, leaving 8 bases not matched to a gene.

The rearrangement uses TRBV19 and TRBJ1-4; the D is unclear. Germline CDR1 and CDR2: LNHDA and SQIVND (reference sequence). V lost 7 bases and J lost 0, with 9 bases in between. This CDR3 is built from 14 residues. CDR3 region: CASNGRATNEKLFF. The CDR3 coding sequence is TGTGCCAGTAACGGCAGAGCAACTAATGAAAAACTGTTTTTT.

This chain connects TRBV6-1 to TRBJ1-5; D is perhaps TRBD1 (5 bases). The length of the CDR3 is 13 residues. V dropped 0 bases and J dropped 14 bases, with 14 bases sitting between them. From germline, CDR1 is MNHNS and CDR2 SASEGT. The DNA for the CDR3 is TGTGCCAGCAGTGAAGCGACAACAGGACAAAAGCATTTT. Its translation: CASSEATTGQKHF.

This clonotype showed up just a few times. The chain has TRBV25-1 and TRBJ2-5; perhaps TRBD1 as D (6 bases). The CDR3 runs to 15 residues. Trimming stripped 5 bases from V and 4 bases from J, with 17 bases between. Germline CDR1 and CDR2: MGHDK and SYGVNS. CDR3 residues: CASSPGTHPLETQYF. The CDR3 DNA reads as TGTGCCAGCAGTCCCGGGACACACCCTTTAGAGACCCAGTACTTC.

The chain links TRBV7-9 to TRBJ1-2; no clear D gene. CDR3 size: 14 residues. Per the germline V gene, CDR1 is SEHNR and CDR2 is FQNEAQ (reference sequence). Trimming cost V 6 bases and J 6 bases, with 17 bases left between them. The CDR3: CASSLPWTSDGYTF. CDR3 DNA sequence: TGTGCCAGCAGTCTCCCTTGGACGTCCGATGGCTACACCTTC.

This clonotype was detected ten times or more. The chain uses TRBV6-1 and TRBJ2-7, with TRBD1 matching 8 bases. The CDR3 length is 12 residues. After removal of 5 bases from V and 6 bases from J, the junction contained 3 bases not matched to a gene. The germline V gene has CDR1 MNHNS and CDR2 SASEGT. CDR3 in DNA: TGTGCCAGCAGTACGACAGGGGCCGAGCAGTACTTC. It specifies CASSTTGAEQYF.

J is TRBJ2-7 and V is TRBV4-2; 13 bases are shared with TRBD2. CDR3 length: 16 amino acids. CDR1 is LGHNA and CDR2 is YNFKEQ in the germline V gene. V shed 4 bases and J 2 bases; nucleotides not matched to a gene: 5. The DNA of the CDR3 is TGTGCCAGCAGCCTTGTACTAGCGGGAGGGCCCTACGAGCAGTACTTC. Translation gives CASSLVLAGGPYEQYF.

This clonotype has a handful of counts. The chain recombines TRBV30 with TRBJ1-1, with TRBD1 as a possible D gene (5 bases). The V gene's germline CDR1 is GTSNPN and CDR2 SVGIG (reference sequence). V was clipped by 3 bases and J by 0 bases, with 17 bases between them. The CDR3 extends over 16 amino acids. The DNA for the CDR3 is TGTGCCTGGAGCCCCCAGGGTCGGCTGATGAACACTGAAGCTTTCTTT. Amino acid sequence: CAWSPQGRLMNTEAFF.

The rearrangement joins TRBV24-1 to TRBJ1-5, with D possibly TRBD1 on 6 matching bases. The V end was cut by 3 bases, the J end by 7 bases, with 12 bases between. From germline, CDR1 is KGHDR and CDR2 SFDVKD. This CDR3 has 14 amino acids. DNA of the CDR3: TGTGCCACCAGTGATCCAGGGGCGGGGCAGCCCCAGCATTTT. This codes for CATSDPGAGQPQHF.